A selection of T cell receptor beta chains follows, all from one sample in a study of T cells in localized non-small cell lung cancer. TCRdb's copy holds only in-frame clones and misses some; the assay was immunoSEQ multiplex PCR. The sample yields under 35,000 clones, roughly 75% seen once. The material was peripheral blood, obtained before any cancer treatment. Source of these receptors: a male donor at least 60 years old with stage II squamous cell lung carcinoma. Each CDR3 is given with its conserved first and last residue. D genes are given only for firm matches. A clone size is listed for some rows: how often the clone was seen (once, few, many), or a class if it is expanded.

clone_size | j_call | d_call | v_call | cdr3_nt | cdr3_aa
NA | TRBJ1-2 | TRBD1 | TRBV30 | TGTGCCTGGAGTGACAGGGGGGCGGGTGTTGGCTACACCTTC | CAWSDRGAGVGYTF
NA | TRBJ1-2 | NA | TRBV19 | TGTGCCAGTAGTATAGATTTGGCTGCTAACTATGGCTACACCTTC | CASSIDLAANYGYTF
few | TRBJ2-1 | NA | TRBV11-2 | TGTGCCAGCAGCTTAAGGCCCCCGAGACAGGGAGGCAATGAGCAGTTCTTC | CASSLRPPRQGGNEQFF
NA | TRBJ1-3 | NA | TRBV7-8 | TGTGCCAGCAGCGCCCAGATCTCTGGAAACACCATATATTTT | CASSAQISGNTIYF
NA | TRBJ1-5 | NA | TRBV19 | TGTGCCAGTAGTCAGTTAAGCAATCAGCCCCAGCATTTT | CASSQLSNQPQHF
NA | TRBJ1-1 | NA | TRBV7-9 | TGTGCCAGCAGCTGGGAGGGGGCTGAAGCTTTCTTT | CASSWEGAEAFF
once | TRBJ2-1 | TRBD2 | TRBV11-1 | TGTGCCAGCAGCTTGACTAGCGGGGGGGCAGTAGTCAGTGAGCAGTTCTTC | CASSLTSGGAVVSEQFF
NA | TRBJ2-7 | NA | TRBV4-2 | TGTGTCAGCAGCCAAGATCAGGGGAACCACGAGCAGTACTTC | CVSSQDQGNHEQYF
NA | TRBJ1-2 | NA | TRBV5-1 | TGCGCCAGCAGCCTCGTGGACAACTATGGCTACACCTTC | CASSLVDNYGYTF
NA | TRBJ2-7 | TRBD2 | TRBV5-1 | TGCGCCAGCAGCTTGTTAGCGGGAGGGCCTTCCTACGAGCAGTACTTC | CASSLLAGGPSYEQYF
NA | TRBJ1-1 | TRBD1 | TRBV6-5 | TGTGCCAGCAGTTTGGACAGGGTGAACACTGAAGCTTTCTTT | CASSLDRVNTEAFF
once | TRBJ1-4 | NA | TRBV7-2 | TGTGCCAGCACCCCCCAGGGGAGCCATGAAAAACTGTTTTTT | CASTPQGSHEKLFF
NA | TRBJ2-7 | NA | TRBV5-1 | TGCGCCAGCAGAGTACAGGGAAGCCCCGAGCAGTACTTC | CASRVQGSPEQYF
NA | TRBJ1-1 | NA | TRBV7-9 | TGTGCCAGCAGCTTAGCAGGGACGGTCATGAACACTGAAGCTTTCTTT | CASSLAGTVMNTEAFF
few | TRBJ2-7 | NA | TRBV2 | TGTGCCAGCAGTGACCCATTAGCGCGCGAGCAGTACTTC | CASSDPLAREQYF
NA | TRBJ1-1 | NA | TRBV7-2 | TGTGCCAGCAGCTTAGCGGTATGGGGGAGGCGTCGGAACACTGAAGCTTTCTTT | CASSLAVWGRRRNTEAFF
once | TRBJ2-1 | TRBD1 | TRBV2 | TGTGCCAGCATTTTACAGGGGATGAGCAATGAGCAGTTCTTC | CASILQGMSNEQFF
once | TRBJ2-1 | NA | TRBV18 | TGTGCCAGCTCACAAGGCCCTAGCTCCTACAATGAGCAGTTCTTC | CASSQGPSSYNEQFF
NA | TRBJ2-5 | TRBD2 | TRBV18 | TGTGCCAGCTCACCACCGGCGGGGGGTATGATCGGGGAGACCCAGTACTTC | CASSPPAGGMIGETQYF
NA | TRBJ2-1 | NA | TRBV14 | TGTGCCAGCAGCCAGATAGGGATTGACAGAAACGAGCAGTTCTTC | CASSQIGIDRNEQFF
NA | TRBJ1-6 | NA | TRBV18 | TGTGCCAGCTCACCACGCGAAGTCAGCTCCTATAATTCACCCCTCCACTTT | CASSPREVSSYNSPLHF
NA | TRBJ2-3 | TRBD1 | TRBV7-6 | TGTGCCAGCGGCCCAGGGGGCCTAGCCGGCACAGATACGCAGTATTTT | CASGPGGLAGTDTQYF
NA | TRBJ1-1 | NA | TRBV29-1 | TGCAGCGTTAATGCAGGGTTCGGCACTGAAGCTTTCTTT | CSVNAGFGTEAFF
NA | TRBJ2-7 | NA | TRBV30 | TGTGCCTGGAGAATAACAGGCCAATGGAGCGAGCAGTACTTC | CAWRITGQWSEQYF
NA | TRBJ2-7 | NA | TRBV18 | TGTGCCAGCTCACCTAAGAACGAGCAGTACTTC | CASSPKNEQYF
many | TRBJ1-1 | NA | TRBV11-2 | TGTGCCAGCAGCTTAGACCGGGCCACTGAAGCTTTCTTT | CASSLDRATEAFF
NA | TRBJ2-5 | NA | TRBV7-2 | TGTGCCAGCAGCTTATCCCGCGCCCAAGAGACCCAGTACTTC | CASSLSRAQETQYF
once | TRBJ2-4 | NA | TRBV27 | TGTGCCAGCAGTTTATCGGGTCCCTACCCCGCTGTTATTCAGTACTTC | CASSLSGPYPAVIQYF
NA | TRBJ2-1 | NA | TRBV6-1 | TGTGCCAGCAGTGGAACCCGGGACACATTCCAGTTCTTC | CASSGTRDTFQFF
NA | TRBJ1-5 | NA | TRBV10-2 | TGCGCCAGCAGGCAATGGAGCAATCAGCCCCAGCATTTT | CASRQWSNQPQHF
NA | TRBJ1-4 | TRBD1 | TRBV28 | TGTGCCAGCAGTGCAGCAGGGGGCAAGGGTGAAAAACTGTTTTTT | CASSAAGGKGEKLFF
NA | TRBJ2-5 | TRBD1 | TRBV7-9 | TGTGCCAGCAGCGTAGGACAGGGTGGGGGGACCCAGTACTTC | CASSVGQGGGTQYF
once | TRBJ2-3 | NA | TRBV5-1 | TGCGCCAGCAGCTTGGGGTCGGCAGGGGAATTGTTAGATACGCAGTATTTT | CASSLGSAGELLDTQYF
NA | TRBJ2-7 | NA | TRBV4-2 | TGTGCCAGCAGCCAAGGGGCCAGAAGTGATACTCGCGAGCAGTACTTC | CASSQGARSDTREQYF
NA | TRBJ2-1 | TRBD2 | TRBV7-6 | TGTGCCAGCAGCAGAACTGGACTAGCGGGAAGCTACAATGAGCAGTTCTTC | CASSRTGLAGSYNEQFF
few | TRBJ1-1 | NA | TRBV4-2 | TGTGCCAGCAGCCAAGAAGGGCTGGGACCGAACACTGAAGCTTTCTTT | CASSQEGLGPNTEAFF
NA | TRBJ2-5 | TRBD1 | TRBV11-2 | TGTGCCAGCAGCCAACAGGGGGGAGGAGAGACCCAGTACTTC | CASSQQGGGETQYF
NA | TRBJ1-3 | TRBD1 | TRBV11-3 | TGTGCCAGCAGCTCCGGGACAGGGAGTAACACCATATATTTT | CASSSGTGSNTIYF
NA | TRBJ2-6 | NA | TRBV6-1 | TGTGCCAGCAGTGTTCCCAGACGGGAAGGCTCTGGGGCCAACGTCCTGACTTTC | CASSVPRREGSGANVLTF
NA | TRBJ1-2 | NA | TRBV7-9 | TGTGCCAGCAGCACCTCGGGGGGGCTCAACTATGGCTACACCTTC | CASSTSGGLNYGYTF
NA | TRBJ1-5 | NA | TRBV19 | TGTGCCAGTAGTCCACTAGGGGCAACGAGCAATCAGCCCCAGCATTTT | CASSPLGATSNQPQHF